The clone carrying this T cell receptor (beta chain) was detected ten times or more. V dropped 4 bases and J dropped 10; count of bases not matched to a gene: 3. The CDR3 covers 11 residues. Germline V CDR1 and CDR2: WNHNN, SYGVQD (reference sequence). TCRdb reprocessed the 5' RACE reads with MiXCR, giving one entry per CDR3 protein. The data show nearly 55,000 distinct CDR3 sequences, with approximately 24% seen just once and roughly 3.1% held by the top ten. Input material: tumor-infiltrating naive CD4+ T cells sorted from the breast tumor. The subset is: naive CD4+ T cells, CD4+CD45RA+CD25-. The chain links TRBV10-1 to TRBJ1-1; 7 positions match TRBD1. The TCR sequence derives from a female donor with breast cancer. The CDR3 loop reads CASSGTGAAFF. CDR3 nucleotides: TGCGCCAGCAGTGGGACAGGAGCAGCTTTCTTT.